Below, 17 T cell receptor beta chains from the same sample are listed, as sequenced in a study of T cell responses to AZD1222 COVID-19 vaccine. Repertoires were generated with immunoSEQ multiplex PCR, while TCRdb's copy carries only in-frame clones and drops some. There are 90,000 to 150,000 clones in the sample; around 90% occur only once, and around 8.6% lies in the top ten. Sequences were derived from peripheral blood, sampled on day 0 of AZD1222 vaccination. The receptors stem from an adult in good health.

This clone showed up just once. The DNA for the CDR3 is TGTGCCAGCTCACCAGGGCGTCAGGGTGGTGAAAAACTGTTTTTT. Translating it yields CASSPGRQGGEKLFF. The rearrangement links TRBV18 to TRBJ1-4; possibly TRBD1 for D (5 bases). Per the germline V gene, CDR1 is KGHSH and CDR2 is LQKENI. Between the trimmed V and J ends, which lost 2 bases and 7 bases, there was a span of 14 bases. CDR3 size: 15 residues.

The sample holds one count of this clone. The CDR3 spells CASMDSLNQEKLFF. The CDR3 region has the DNA TGTGCCAGCATGGACAGTCTAAACCAGGAAAAACTGTTTTTT. The genes are TRBV6-5 and TRBJ1-4; the D gene is possibly TRBD1 (6 bases). The V gene's germline CDR1 is MNHEY and CDR2 SVGAGI. The CDR3 is 14 residues long. The ends were cut back, 7 bases at V and 8 bases at J, with 17 bases in the middle.

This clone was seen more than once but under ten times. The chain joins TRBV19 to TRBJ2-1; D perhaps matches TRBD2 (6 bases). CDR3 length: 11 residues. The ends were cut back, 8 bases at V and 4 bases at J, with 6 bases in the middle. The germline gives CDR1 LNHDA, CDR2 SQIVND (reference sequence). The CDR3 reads CASGGYNEQFF. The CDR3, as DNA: TGTGCCAGTGGGGGGTACAATGAGCAGTTCTTC.

CDR3 amino acids: CASSTSRGGTGELFF. The CDR3 DNA reads as TGTGCCAGTAGTACCAGTAGGGGGGGCACCGGGGAGCTGTTTTTT. V usage is TRBV19 and J usage is TRBJ2-2; D is possibly TRBD2 (7 bases). The V end lost 4 bases, the J end lost 4 bases, and 13 bases lay between the germline ends. The CDR3 runs to 15 residues. The V gene's germline CDR1 is LNHDA and CDR2 SQIVND (reference sequence).

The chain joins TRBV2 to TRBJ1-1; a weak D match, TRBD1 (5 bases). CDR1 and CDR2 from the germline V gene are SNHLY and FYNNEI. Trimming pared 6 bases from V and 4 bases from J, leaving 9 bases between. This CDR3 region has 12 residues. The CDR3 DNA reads TGTGCCAGCAGCAGGGAGGTCACTGAAGCTTTCTTT. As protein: CASSREVTEAFF. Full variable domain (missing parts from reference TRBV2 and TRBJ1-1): EPEVTQTPSHQVTQMGQEVILRCVPISNHLYFYWYRQILGQKVEFLVSFYNNEISEKSEIFDDQFSVERPDGSNFTLKIRSTKLEDSAMYFCASSREVTEAFFGQGTRLTVV.

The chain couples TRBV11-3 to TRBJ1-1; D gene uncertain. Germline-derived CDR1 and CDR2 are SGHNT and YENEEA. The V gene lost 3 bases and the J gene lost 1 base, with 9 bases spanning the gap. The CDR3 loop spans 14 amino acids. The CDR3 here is CASSLGIGNTEAFF. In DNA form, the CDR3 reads TGTGCCAGCAGCTTGGGGATAGGGAACACTGAAGCTTTCTTT.

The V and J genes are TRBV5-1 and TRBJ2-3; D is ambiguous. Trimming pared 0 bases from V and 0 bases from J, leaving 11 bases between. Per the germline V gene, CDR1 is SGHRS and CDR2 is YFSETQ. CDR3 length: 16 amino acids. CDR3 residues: CASSLAPPESTDTQYF. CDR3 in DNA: TGCGCCAGCAGCTTGGCCCCGCCGGAGAGCACAGATACGCAGTATTTT.

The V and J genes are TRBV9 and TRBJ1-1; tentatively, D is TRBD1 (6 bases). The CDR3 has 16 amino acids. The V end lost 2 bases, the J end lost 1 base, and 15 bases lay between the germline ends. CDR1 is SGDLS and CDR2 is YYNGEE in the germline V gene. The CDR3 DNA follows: TGTGCCAGCAGCGTCACCCCACAGGGTGCGAACACTGAAGCTTTCTTT. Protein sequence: CASSVTPQGANTEAFF.

CDR3 residues: CATSIDAVPGRRTEAFF. The CDR3 region has the DNA TGTGCCACCAGCATCGATGCCGTACCAGGGCGGCGAACTGAAGCTTTCTTT. The rearrangement uses TRBV15 and TRBJ1-1; possibly TRBD1 for D (5 bases). The CDR3 loop spans 17 amino acids. Germline CDR1 is LNHNV and CDR2 is YYDKDF (reference sequence). Between the trimmed V and J ends, which lost 4 bases and 5 bases, there was a span of 23 bases.

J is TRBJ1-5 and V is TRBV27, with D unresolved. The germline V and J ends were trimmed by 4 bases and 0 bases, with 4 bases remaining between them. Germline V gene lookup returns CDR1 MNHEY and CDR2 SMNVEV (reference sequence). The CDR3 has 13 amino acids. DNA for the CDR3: TGTGCCAGCAGTTCCTATAGCAATCAGCCCCAGCATTTT. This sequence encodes CASSSYSNQPQHF.

CDR3 in DNA: TGTGCCAGCAAAGGACTAGCGGGGATGAACACCGGGGAGCTGTTTTTT. Translation gives CASKGLAGMNTGELFF. V is TRBV7-6 and J is TRBJ2-2, with 12 positions matching TRBD2. Trimming at V came to 7 bases and at J to 1 base, leaving 4 bases not matched to a gene. The CDR3 covers 16 residues. The germline V gene encodes CDR1 SGHVS and CDR2 FNYEAQ. Using reference TRBV7-6 and TRBJ2-2 for the parts outside the CDR3, the full variable domain is GAGVSQSPRYKVTKRGQDVALRCDPISGHVSLYWYRQALGQGPEFLTYFNYEAQQDKSGLPNDRFSAERPEGSISTLTIQRTEQRDSAMYRCASKGLAGMNTGELFFGEGSRLTVL.

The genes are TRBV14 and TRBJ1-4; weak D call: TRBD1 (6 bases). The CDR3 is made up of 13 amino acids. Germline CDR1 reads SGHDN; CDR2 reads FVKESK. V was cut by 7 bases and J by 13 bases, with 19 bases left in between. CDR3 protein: CASTPTGGRGLFF. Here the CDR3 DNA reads TGTGCCAGCACCCCGACGGGGGGGCGAGGACTGTTTTTT.

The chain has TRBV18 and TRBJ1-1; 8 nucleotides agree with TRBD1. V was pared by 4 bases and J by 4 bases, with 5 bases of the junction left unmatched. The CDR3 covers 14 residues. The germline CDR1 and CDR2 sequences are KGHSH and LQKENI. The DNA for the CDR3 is TGTGCCAGCTCACTTTCTACAGGGGGCACTGAAGCTTTCTTT. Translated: CASSLSTGGTEAFF.

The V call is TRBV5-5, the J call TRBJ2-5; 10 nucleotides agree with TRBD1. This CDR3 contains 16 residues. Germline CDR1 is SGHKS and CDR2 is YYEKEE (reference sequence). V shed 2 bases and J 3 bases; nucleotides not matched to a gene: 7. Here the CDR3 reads CASSFRDRGWEETQYF. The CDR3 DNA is TGTGCCAGCAGCTTCCGGGACAGGGGCTGGGAAGAGACCCAGTACTTC.

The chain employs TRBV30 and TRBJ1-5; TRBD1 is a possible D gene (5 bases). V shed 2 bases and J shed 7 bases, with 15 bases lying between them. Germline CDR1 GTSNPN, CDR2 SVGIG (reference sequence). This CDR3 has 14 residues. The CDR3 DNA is TGTGCCTGGAGTCTTAGGGGCGCGGGGCAGCCCCAGCATTTT. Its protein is CAWSLRGAGQPQHF.

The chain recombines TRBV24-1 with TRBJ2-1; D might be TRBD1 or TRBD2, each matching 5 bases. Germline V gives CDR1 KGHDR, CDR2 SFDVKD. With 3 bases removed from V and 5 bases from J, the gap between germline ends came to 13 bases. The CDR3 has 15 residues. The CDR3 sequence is CATSDSGRGDNEQFF. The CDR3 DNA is TGTGCCACCAGTGATAGTGGTCGAGGGGACAATGAGCAGTTCTTC.

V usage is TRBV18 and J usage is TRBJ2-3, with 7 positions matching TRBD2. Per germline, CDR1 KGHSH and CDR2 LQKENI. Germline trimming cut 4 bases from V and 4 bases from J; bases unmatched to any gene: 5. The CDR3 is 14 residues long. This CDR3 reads CASSRGGSADTQYF. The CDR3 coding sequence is TGTGCCAGCTCACGAGGCGGGAGCGCAGATACGCAGTATTTT.